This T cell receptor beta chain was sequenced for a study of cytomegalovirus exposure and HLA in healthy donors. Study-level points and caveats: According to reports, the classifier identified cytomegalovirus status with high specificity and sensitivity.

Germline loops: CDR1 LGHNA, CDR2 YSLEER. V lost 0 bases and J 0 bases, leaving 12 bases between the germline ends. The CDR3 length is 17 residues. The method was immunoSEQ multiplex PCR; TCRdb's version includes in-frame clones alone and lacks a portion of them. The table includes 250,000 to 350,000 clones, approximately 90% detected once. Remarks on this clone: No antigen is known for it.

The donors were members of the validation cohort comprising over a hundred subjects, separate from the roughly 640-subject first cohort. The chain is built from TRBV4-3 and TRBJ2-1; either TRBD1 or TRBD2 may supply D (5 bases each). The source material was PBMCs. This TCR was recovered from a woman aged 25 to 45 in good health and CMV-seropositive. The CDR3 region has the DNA TGCGCCAGCAGCCAAGATCGGGGCAGGTTCTCCTACAATGAGCAGTTCTTC. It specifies CASSQDRGRFSYNEQFF.